This T cell receptor beta chain emerged from a study of type 1 regulatory T cells. The overall study: This in vitro CD4 product, T-allo10, is enriched for Tr1 cells and alloantigen-specific.

TCRdb re-called the reads through MiXCR, storing one row per CDR3 protein. Of roughly 18,000 distinct CDR3 sequences in the sample, 9.5% to 13% were seen once. The germline V gene encodes CDR1 DFQATT and CDR2 SNEGSKA (reference sequence). The CDR3 loop spans 12 amino acids. With 5 bases clipped from V and 6 bases from J, the junction kept 5 bases outside the gene matches. The sequencing input was CD4+ T cells, either the whole sample or a sorted fraction (not recorded which). The TCR sequence derives from a human donor in good health. The gene calls are TRBV20-1 and TRBJ1-1; the match to TRBD1 covers 8 bases. The CDR3 loop reads CSADRGGSEAFF. The DNA for the CDR3 is TGCAGTGCTGACAGGGGAGGATCTGAAGCTTTCTTT.